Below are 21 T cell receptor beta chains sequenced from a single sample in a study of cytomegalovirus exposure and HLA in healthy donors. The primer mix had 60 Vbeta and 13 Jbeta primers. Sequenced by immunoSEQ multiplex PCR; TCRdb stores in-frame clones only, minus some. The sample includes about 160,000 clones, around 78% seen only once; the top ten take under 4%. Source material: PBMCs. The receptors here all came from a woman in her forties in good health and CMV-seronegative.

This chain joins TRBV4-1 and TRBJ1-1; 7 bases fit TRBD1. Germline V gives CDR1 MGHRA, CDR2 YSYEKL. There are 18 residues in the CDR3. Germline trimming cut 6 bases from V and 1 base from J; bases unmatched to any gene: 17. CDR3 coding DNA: TGCGCCAGCAGACCCGCAATCCGACTACAGGGGACGAACACTGAAGCTTTCTTT. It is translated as CASRPAIRLQGTNTEAFF.

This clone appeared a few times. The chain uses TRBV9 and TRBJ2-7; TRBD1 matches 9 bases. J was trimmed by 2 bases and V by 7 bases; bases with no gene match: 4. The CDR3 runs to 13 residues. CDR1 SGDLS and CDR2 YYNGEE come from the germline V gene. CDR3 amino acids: CASGTGMTYEQYF. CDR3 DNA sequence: TGTGCCAGCGGGACAGGGATGACCTACGAGCAGTACTTC.

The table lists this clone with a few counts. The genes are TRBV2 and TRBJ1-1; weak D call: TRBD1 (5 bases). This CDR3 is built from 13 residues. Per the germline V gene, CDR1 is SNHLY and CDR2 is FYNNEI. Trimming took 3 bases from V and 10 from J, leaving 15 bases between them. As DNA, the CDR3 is TGTGCCAGCAGTGAGGGCAGGGCTCAGGTAGCTTTCTTT. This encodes CASSEGRAQVAFF.

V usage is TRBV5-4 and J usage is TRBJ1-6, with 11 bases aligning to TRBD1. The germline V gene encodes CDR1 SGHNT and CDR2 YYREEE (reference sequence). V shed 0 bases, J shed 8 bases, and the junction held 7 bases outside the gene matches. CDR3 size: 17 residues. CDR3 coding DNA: TGTGCCAGCAGCTTGGCCCGGACAGGGGGCTTGGATTCACCCCTCCACTTT. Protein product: CASSLARTGGLDSPLHF.

Written as DNA, the CDR3 is TGTGCCAGCAGCCCCCGCCCACAGGGGCCCTATAACTATGGCTACACCTTC. Translated: CASSPRPQGPYNYGYTF. This chain uses TRBV11-2 with TRBJ1-2; 7 positions agree with TRBD1. The CDR3 spans 17 residues. V lost 5 bases to trimming and J lost 1 base; unmatched junction nucleotides: 13. Germline values: CDR1 SGHAT, CDR2 FQNNGV.

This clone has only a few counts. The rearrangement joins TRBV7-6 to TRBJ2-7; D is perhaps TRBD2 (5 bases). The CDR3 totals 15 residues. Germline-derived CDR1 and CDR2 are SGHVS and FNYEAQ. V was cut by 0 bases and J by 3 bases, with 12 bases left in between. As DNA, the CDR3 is TGTGCCAGCAGCTTAGCAGACTATCCTCACTACGAGCAGTACTTC. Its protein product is CASSLADYPHYEQYF.

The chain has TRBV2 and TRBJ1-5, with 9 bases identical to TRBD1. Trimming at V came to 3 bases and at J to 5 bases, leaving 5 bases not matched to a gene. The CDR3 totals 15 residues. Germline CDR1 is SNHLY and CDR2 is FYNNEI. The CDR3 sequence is CASSEGQGSYQPQHF. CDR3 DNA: TGTGCCAGCAGTGAGGGACAGGGCTCCTATCAGCCCCAGCATTTT.

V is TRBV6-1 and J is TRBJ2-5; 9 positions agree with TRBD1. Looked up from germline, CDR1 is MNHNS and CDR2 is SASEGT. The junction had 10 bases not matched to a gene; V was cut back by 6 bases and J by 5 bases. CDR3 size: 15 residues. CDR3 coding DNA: TGTGCCAGCAGCCTACAGGGGGCTTTAGGGGAGACCCAGTACTTC. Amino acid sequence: CASSLQGALGETQYF.

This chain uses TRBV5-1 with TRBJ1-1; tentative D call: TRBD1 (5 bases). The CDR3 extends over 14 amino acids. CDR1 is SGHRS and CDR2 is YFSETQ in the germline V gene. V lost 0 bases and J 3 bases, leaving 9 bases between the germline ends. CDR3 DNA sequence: TGCGCCAGCAGCTTGGCCTCGGGGGACACTGAAGCTTTCTTT. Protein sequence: CASSLASGDTEAFF.

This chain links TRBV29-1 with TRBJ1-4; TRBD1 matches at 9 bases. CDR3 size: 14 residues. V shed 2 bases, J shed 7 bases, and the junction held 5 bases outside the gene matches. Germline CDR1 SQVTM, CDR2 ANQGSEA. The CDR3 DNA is TGCAGCGTTGAACCAGGGACAGGGTCTGAAAAACTGTTTTTT. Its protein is CSVEPGTGSEKLFF.

The CDR3 DNA reads TGTGCCAGCAGCCTAGGGGGGACAGGGGCAAGAAATGAGCAGTTCTTC. Protein product: CASSLGGTGARNEQFF. The chain couples TRBV7-9 to TRBJ2-1, with 10 bases that match TRBD1. The ends lost 5 bases at V and 7 bases at J; junction bases unmatched: 11. The CDR3 runs to 16 residues. Germline CDR1 SEHNR, CDR2 FQNEAQ (reference sequence).

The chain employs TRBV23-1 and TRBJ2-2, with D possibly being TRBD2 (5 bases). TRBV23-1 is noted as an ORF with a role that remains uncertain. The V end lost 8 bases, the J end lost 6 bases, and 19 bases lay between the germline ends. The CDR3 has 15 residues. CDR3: CASRPVGDGAGELFF. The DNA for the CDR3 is TGCGCCAGCCGACCGGTGGGAGATGGGGCCGGGGAGCTGTTTTTT.

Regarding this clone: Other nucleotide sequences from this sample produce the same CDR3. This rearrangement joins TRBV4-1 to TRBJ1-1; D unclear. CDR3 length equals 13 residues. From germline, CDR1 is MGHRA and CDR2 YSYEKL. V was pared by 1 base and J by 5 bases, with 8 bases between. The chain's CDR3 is CASSQGRGTEAFF. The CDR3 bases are TGCGCCAGCAGCCAAGGAAGAGGGACTGAAGCTTTCTTT.

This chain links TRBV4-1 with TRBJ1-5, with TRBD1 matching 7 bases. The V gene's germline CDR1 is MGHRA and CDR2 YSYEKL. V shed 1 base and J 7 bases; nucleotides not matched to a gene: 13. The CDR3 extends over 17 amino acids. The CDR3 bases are TGCGCCAGCAGCCAAGTTATGGCTCGGACAGGCGGACAGCCCCAGCATTTT. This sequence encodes CASSQVMARTGGQPQHF.

As DNA, the CDR3 is TGTGCCAGCAGCGCGCGCTTGGGACTGGACTATGGCTACACCTTC. Amino acids: CASSARLGLDYGYTF. This sequence joins TRBV11-2 and TRBJ1-2, with D possibly being TRBD1 (5 bases). CDR1 is SGHAT, CDR2 FQNNGV, per germline. V lost 5 bases and J lost 3, with 16 bases in between. The CDR3 loop spans 15 amino acids.

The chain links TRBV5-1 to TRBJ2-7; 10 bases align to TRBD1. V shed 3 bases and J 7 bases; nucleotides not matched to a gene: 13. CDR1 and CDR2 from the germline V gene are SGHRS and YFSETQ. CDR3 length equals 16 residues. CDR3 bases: TGCGCCAGCAGCTCCAGAGGGACAGGGGTTCAGGGGGAGCAGTACTTC. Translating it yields CASSSRGTGVQGEQYF.

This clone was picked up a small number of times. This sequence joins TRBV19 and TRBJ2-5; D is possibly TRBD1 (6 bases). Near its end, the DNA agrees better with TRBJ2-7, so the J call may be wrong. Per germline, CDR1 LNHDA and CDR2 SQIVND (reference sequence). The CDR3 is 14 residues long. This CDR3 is CASIHRQDTYEQYF. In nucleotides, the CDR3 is TGTGCCAGTATTCATCGACAGGACACCTACGAGCAGTACTTC.

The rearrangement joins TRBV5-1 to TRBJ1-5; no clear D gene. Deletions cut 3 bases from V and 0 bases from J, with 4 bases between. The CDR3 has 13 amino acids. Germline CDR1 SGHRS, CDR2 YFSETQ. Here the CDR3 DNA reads TGCGCCAGCAGCTATAGTAGCAATCAGCCCCAGCATTTT. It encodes CASSYSSNQPQHF.

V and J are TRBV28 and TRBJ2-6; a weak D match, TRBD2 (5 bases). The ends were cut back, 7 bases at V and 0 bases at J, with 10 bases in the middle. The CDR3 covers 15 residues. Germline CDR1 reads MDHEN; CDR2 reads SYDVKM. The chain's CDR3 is CASTGRLSGANVLTF. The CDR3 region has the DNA TGTGCCAGCACGGGAAGACTCTCTGGGGCCAACGTCCTGACTTTC. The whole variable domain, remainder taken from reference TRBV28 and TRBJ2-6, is DVKVTQSSRYLVKRTGEKVFLECVQDMDHENMFWYRQDPGLGLRLIYFSYDVKMKEKGDIPEGYSVSREKKERFSLILESASTNQTSMYLCASTGRLSGANVLTFGAGSRLTVL.

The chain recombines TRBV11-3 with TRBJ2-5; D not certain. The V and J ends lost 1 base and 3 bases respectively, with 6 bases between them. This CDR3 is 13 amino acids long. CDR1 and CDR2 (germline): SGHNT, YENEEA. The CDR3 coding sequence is TGTGCCAGCAGCTTAGGGCCCGAAGAGACCCAGTACTTC. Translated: CASSLGPEETQYF.

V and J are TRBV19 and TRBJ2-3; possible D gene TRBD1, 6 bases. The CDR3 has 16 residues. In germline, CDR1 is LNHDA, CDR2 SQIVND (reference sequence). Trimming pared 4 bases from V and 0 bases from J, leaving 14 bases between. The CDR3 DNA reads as TGTGCCAGTAGTAGAAACAGGGCCTCTAGCACAGATACGCAGTATTTT. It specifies CASSRNRASSTDTQYF.